This TCR beta chain was identified in a study of shared clonotypes between healthy human individuals. Study-wide points: Clonotypes not shared had lower generation probabilities than those common to all four donors.

Naive CD8 cells lacked CD45RO and underwent positive selection for CCR7, leaving out terminally differentiated effector memory CD45RA+ cells. Losses at the gene ends were 3 bases for V and 5 bases for J; bases not matched to a gene: 8. CDR3 size: 14 residues. Germline V lookup: CDR1 SGHDT, CDR2 YYEEEE. About 33,000 T cell genomes (approximately 190 ng DNA) went into each sorted-subset replicate. TCRdb's table, derived via immunoSEQ multiplex PCR, lists solely in-frame clones and lacks some. This sample carries nearly 600,000 clones, 95% of them seen once, and the ten largest clones take 0.09% to 0.13%. As regards this clone: Its antigen is unidentified.

This clonotype originated in a woman aged 25 to 39 in good health. The chain has TRBV5-6 and TRBJ2-7, with 7 bases lining up with TRBD1. The sequenced sample consisted of naive CD8+ T cells sorted from blood. CDR3 region: CASSYSTGIHEQYF. The CDR3 region has the DNA TGTGCCAGCAGCTACTCGACAGGGATCCACGAGCAGTACTTC.